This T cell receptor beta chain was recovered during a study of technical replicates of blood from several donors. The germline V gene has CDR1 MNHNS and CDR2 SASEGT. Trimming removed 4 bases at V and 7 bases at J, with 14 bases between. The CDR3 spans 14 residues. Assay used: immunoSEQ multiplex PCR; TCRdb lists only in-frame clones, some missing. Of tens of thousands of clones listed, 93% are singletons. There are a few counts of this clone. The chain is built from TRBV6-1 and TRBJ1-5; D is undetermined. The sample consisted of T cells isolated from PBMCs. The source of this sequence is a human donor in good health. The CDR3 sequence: CASSVSQDSQPQHF. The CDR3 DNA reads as TGTGCCAGCAGTGTTTCCCAGGATTCGCAGCCCCAGCATTTT.